This entry features one T cell receptor beta chain sequence. This clone was seen more than once but under ten times. The specificity of this receptor is unknown. Per-base qualities were not stored, and no clone one base away is much larger. Other nucleotide sequences in the sample specify the same CDR3. Sequences LGHDT (CDR1) and YNNKEL (CDR2) are obtained from the germline V gene (reference sequence). The CDR3 numbers 14 residues from cysteine through phenylalanine. Just CDR3 DNA is preserved here, 42 bases in frame from base 1. V sheds 4 bases and J sheds 0 bases, leaving 7 bases between their ends. The data are from a study of blood T cell repertoires in COVID-19 (dated by TCRdb to the early 2020s). Regarding the research as a whole: Samples covering the acute and convalescent phases of COVID-19 were provided by collaborators in the United States, Italy and Spain. The prospective study material was composed of cDNA or gDNA derived from T cells, B-cell-depleted T cells, or PBMCs. Subjects who had been exposed to COVID-19, were actively infected with it, or had recovered from it provided the deeply sampled blood TCRbeta repertoires that made up the dataset. A freely available public database, intended as a resource for researchers studying the immune response to SARS-CoV-2, is where the repertoires were released. Samples were obtained from the ongoing ImmuneRACE study (first 160 participants) and from approximately 1,200 subjects provided by 6 global collaborators. Sample metadata almost always included a de-identified subject ID, COVID-19 status, age in years and sex. Where available, HLA class I and class II types were taken from metadata supplied by the sample provider and were not determined by assay-based typing.

Overall study results and their limits: The quantity of clinical and demographic metadata differed by source and by participant and was supplied without curation.

The immunoSEQ Assay, a bias-controlled multiplex PCR, was used to amplify TCRbeta CDR3 regions from genomic DNA. The authors' pipeline ran thus. The number of nucleated cells in each sample was estimated from the amplification of reference gene primers within the assay. Sequence reads were collapsed and filtered to measure the absolute abundance of every unique TCRbeta CDR3 rearrangement. For each sample, productive Simpson clonality was calculated as the square root of Simpson's diversity index across productive rearrangements. Held by TCRdb, this immuneACCESS table contains in-frame sequences only and omits some clones. Under half of the omission traces to an unresolved V gene where checked; the cause of the rest is unknown. Clone size and the V and J calls come from that table; the DNA yielded D and trimming. Counted in this sample were hundreds of thousands of clones; about four fifths of them appeared once. The ten largest clones take up about 8.1% of the sample.

Whole blood was collected in K2EDTA tubes by collaborating institutions according to the institutions' own protocols. For TCRbeta analysis, collaborators shipped samples in one of three forms: frozen whole blood, isolated PBMCs, or DNA extracted from either of those sample types. The chain uses TRBV3-1 (or the pseudogene TRBV3-2) and TRBJ1-5; the D gene remains uncertain. This receptor was taken from an elderly man with acute or convalescent COVID-19. Material: peripheral blood. The CDR3 reads CASSRSGSNQPQHF. The nucleotide sequence is given as TGTGCCAGCAGCCGCTCGGGTAGCAATCAGCCCCAGCATTTT.